The present TCR beta chain was sequenced within a study of a mutant IDH1 vaccine in newly diagnosed glioma. Study-wide background: Standard pretreatment was either radiotherapy, temozolomide, or, for most, radiochemotherapy with temozolomide.

This clone was recorded a few times. Its target is not known. Sample time point: week 11, during vaccination. Topical imiquimod accompanied each vaccine dose, which consisted of 300 ug of mutant IDH1 20-mer peptide. Germline V lookup: CDR1 LGHNA, CDR2 YSLEER. The ends were cut back, 0 bases at V and 6 bases at J, with 9 bases in the middle. The CDR3 extends over 15 amino acids. Whole-study findings and limits: Changes in the top peripheral T cell clonotypes seemingly had no bearing on pseudoprogression.

Clones were sequenced by immunoSEQ multiplex PCR, and TCRdb holds only the in-frame ones, with some missing. The sample comprises around 26,000 clones, roughly 70% of which are singletons, and about 11% rests with the top ten. Here the sequenced sample was peripheral blood mononuclear cells (PBMCs), taken from a glioma patient whose treatment included an IDH1 peptide vaccine. The rearrangement uses TRBV4-3 and TRBJ1-6; D is unresolved. The sequence was obtained from a man in his late teens or twenties with glioma. Some clones in this sample may be carry-over from other donors' samples. CDR3: CASSQEGSSNSPLHF. Written as DNA, the CDR3 is TGCGCCAGCAGCCAAGAGGGTAGTAGTAATTCACCCCTCCACTTT.